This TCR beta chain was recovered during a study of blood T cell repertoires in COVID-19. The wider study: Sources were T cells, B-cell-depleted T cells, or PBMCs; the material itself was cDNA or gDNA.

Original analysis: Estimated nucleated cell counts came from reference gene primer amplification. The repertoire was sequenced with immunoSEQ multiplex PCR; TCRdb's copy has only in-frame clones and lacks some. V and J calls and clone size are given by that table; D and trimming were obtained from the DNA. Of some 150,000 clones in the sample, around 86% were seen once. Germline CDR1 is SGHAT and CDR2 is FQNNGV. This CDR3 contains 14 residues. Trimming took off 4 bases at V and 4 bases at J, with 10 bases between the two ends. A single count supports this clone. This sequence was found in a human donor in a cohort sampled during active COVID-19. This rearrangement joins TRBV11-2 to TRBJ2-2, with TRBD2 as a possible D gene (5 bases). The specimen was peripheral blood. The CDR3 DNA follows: TGTGCCAGCAGCTACACTAGTGGCACCGGGGAGCTGTTTTTT. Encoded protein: CASSYTSGTGELFF.